The source of this T cell receptor beta chain is a study of T cell responses to AZD1222 COVID-19 vaccine. Study-level findings and limits: Researchers report vaccine-associated CD4 TCRs spanning spike, with dominance at 160-218 and 743-854. Recipients of two AZD1222 doses showed rising Spike-specific TCR breadth and depth. White British donors predominated, females outnumbered males, and clonal diversity was possibly underestimated.

Second-dose schedules of about 4 or about 12 weeks were combined. V shed 4 bases, J shed 4 bases, and the junction held 7 bases outside the gene matches. This CDR3 comprises 15 residues. Per germline, CDR1 SGHRS and CDR2 YFSETQ. This clone was seen once. The antigen is not known. TCRdb keeps only in-frame clones here, not all; method: immunoSEQ multiplex PCR. The sample carries 120,000 or so clones, 70% to 90% recorded once. The receptor's source is an adult who received the AZD1222 COVID-19 vaccine. The genes are TRBV5-1 and TRBJ2-5, with TRBD2 identical over 10 bases. This specimen was peripheral blood, taken 28 days after the second AZD1222 dose. Here the CDR3 DNA reads TGCGCCAGCAGCCCCTCTAGCGGGAGTCGAGAGACCCAGTACTTC. This encodes CASSPSSGSRETQYF.